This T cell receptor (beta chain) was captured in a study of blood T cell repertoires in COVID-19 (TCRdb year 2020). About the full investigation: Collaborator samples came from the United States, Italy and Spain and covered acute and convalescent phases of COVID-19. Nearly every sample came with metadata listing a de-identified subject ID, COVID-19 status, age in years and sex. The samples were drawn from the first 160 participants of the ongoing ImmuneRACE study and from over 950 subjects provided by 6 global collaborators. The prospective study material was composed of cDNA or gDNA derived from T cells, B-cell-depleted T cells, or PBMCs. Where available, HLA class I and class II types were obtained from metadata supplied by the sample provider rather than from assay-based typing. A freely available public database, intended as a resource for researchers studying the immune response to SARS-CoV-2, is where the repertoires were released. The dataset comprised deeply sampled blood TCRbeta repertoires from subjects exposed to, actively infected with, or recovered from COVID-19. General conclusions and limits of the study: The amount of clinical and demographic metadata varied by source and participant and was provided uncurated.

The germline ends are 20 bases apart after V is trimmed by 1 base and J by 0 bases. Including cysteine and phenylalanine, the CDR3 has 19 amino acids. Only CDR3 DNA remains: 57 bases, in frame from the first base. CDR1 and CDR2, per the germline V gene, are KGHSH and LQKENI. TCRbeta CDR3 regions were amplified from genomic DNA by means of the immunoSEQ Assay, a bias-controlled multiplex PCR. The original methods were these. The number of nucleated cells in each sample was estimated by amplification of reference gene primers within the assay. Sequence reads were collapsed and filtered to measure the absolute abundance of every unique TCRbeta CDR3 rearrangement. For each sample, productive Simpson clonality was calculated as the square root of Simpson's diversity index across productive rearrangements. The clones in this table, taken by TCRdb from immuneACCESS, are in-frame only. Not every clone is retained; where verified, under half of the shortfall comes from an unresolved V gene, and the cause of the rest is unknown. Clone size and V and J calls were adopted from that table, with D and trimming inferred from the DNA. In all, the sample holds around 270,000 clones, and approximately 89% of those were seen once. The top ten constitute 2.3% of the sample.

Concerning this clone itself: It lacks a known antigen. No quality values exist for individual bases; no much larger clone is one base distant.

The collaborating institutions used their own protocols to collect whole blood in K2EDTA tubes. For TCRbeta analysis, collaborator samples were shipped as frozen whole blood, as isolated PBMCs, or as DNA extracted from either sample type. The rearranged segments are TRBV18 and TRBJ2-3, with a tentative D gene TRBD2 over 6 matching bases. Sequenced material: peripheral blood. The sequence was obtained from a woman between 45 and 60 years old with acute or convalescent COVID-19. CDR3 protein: CASSPHTSTETSSTDTQYF. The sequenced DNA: TGTGCCAGCTCACCACATACTAGCACGGAAACTTCTAGCACAGATACGCAGTATTTT.